This T cell receptor (beta chain) derives from a study of cytomegalovirus exposure and HLA in healthy donors. This PCR relied on a set of 60 Vbeta primers and 13 Jbeta primers. Data came from immunoSEQ multiplex PCR; TCRdb stores just in-frame clones and leaves some out. The table includes tens of thousands of clones, roughly 60% detected once. This clone has just a few counts. Its antigen is still unknown. Study-wide findings and caveats: Per published reports, the classifier diagnosed cytomegalovirus status with high specificity and sensitivity.

The CDR3 runs 12 residues. CDR1 MNHEY and CDR2 SVGAGI come from the germline V gene. Trimming shortened V by 10 bases and J by 11 bases, and 20 bases separated the two germline ends. The V call is TRBV6-5, the J call TRBJ1-1, with D perhaps matching TRBD1 (5 bases). The TCR was taken from a woman in her fifties or sixties in good health and CMV-seropositive. The sample was PBMCs. The CDR3 protein is CATGGSTYAAFF. As DNA, the CDR3 is TGTGCCACCGGGGGTTCTACCTACGCGGCTTTCTTT.